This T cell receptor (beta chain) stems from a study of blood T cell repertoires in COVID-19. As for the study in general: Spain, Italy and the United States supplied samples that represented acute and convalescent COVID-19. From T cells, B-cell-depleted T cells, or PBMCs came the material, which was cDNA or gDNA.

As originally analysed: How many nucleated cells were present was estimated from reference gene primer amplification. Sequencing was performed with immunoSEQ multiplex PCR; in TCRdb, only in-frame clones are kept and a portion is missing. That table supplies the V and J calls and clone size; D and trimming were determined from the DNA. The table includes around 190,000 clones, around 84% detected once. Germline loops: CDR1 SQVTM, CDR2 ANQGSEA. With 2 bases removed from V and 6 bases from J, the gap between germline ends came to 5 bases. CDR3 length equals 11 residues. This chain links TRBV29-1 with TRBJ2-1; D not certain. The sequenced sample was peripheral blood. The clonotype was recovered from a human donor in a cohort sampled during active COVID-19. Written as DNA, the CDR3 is TGCAGCGTTGAATCCCGCAATGAGCAGTTCTTC. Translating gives CSVESRNEQFF.